This T cell receptor (beta chain) was identified in a study of blood T cell repertoires in COVID-19. The protocol was immunoSEQ multiplex PCR, while the TCRdb copy is restricted to in-frame clones and leaves out a portion. The profile shows some 250,000 clones, around 89% of them singletons. There are 15 residues in the CDR3. V gave up 6 bases and J gave up 2 bases, with 14 bases separating them. Germline V gives CDR1 MDHEN, CDR2 SYDVKM. J is TRBJ1-3 and V is TRBV28; tentative D call: TRBD1 (6 bases). This clonotype was obtained from a middle-aged man who had recovered from COVID-19. What was sequenced was PBMCs or T cells enriched from blood (not recorded which). The CDR3 bases are TGTGCCAGCAGACCCTCCAGGACAGCTGGAAACACCATATATTTT. Its translation is CASRPSRTAGNTIYF.